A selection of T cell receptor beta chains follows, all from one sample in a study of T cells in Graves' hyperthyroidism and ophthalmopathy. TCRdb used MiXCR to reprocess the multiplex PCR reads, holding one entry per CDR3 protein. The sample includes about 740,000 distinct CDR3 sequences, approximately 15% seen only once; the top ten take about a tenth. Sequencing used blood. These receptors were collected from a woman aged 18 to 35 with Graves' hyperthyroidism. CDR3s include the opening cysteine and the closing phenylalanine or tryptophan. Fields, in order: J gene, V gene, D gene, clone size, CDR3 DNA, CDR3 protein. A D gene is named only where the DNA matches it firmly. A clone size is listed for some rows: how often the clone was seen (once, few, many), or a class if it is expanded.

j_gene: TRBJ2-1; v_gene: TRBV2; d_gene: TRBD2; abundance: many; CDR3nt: TGTGCCAGCAGTGAAGATCTAGCGGGGAGGGTATCTGAGCAGTTCTTC; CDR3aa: CASSEDLAGRVSEQFF
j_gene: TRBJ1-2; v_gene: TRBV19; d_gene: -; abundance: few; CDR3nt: TGTGCCAGTAGTATAGCGTCGGGCCTCACACCCTATGGCTACACCTTC; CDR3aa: CASSIASGLTPYGYTF
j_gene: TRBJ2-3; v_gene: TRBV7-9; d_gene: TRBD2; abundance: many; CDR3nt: TGTGCCAGCAGCCCCACGGGACTAGCGGGAGCTGCAGATACGCAGTATTTT; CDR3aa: CASSPTGLAGAADTQYF
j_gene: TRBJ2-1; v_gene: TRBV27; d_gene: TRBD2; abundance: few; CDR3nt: TGTGCCAGCAGACTAGCGGGGGGGGGGATGGATGAGCAGTTCTTC; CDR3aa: CASRLAGGGMDEQFF
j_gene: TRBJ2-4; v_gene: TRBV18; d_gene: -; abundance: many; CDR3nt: TGTGCCAGCTCACCAGGGCCTTTAGCCAAAAACATTCAGTACTTC; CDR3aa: CASSPGPLAKNIQYF
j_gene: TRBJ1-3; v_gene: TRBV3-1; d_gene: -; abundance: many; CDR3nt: TGTGCCAGCAGCCCCACCAGACAGCGCCTCTCTGGAAACACCATATATTTT; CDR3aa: CASSPTRQRLSGNTIYF
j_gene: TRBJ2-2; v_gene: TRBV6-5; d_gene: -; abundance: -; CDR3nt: TGTGCCAGCAGTTACTCCAGACTTTTGAACACCGGGGAGCTGTTTTTT; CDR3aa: CASSYSRLLNTGELFF
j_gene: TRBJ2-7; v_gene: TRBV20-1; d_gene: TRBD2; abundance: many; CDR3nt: TGCAGTGCCATCGGACTAGCGGGAGCCCAAAGCTCCTACGAGCAGTACTTC; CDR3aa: CSAIGLAGAQSSYEQYF
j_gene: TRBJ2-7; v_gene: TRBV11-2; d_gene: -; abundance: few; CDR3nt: TGTGCCAGCAGCTCGACAGACTTTTCCTACGAGCAGTACTTC; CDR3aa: CASSSTDFSYEQYF
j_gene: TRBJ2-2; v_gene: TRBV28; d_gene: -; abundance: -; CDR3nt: TGTGCCAGCGAAGTGGGGGGCATCGGGGAGCTGTTTTTT; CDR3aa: CASEVGGIGELFF
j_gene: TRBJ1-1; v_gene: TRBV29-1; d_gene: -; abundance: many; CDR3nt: TGCAGCGCCGACGTCAACACTGAAGCTTTCTTT; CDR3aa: CSADVNTEAFF
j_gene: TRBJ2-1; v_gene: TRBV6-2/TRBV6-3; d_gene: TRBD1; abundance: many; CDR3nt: TGTGCCAGCACAAAGGGGGCTAGTTCCTACAATGAGCAGTTCTTC; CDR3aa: CASTKGASSYNEQFF
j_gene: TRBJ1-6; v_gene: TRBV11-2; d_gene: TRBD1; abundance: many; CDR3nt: TGTGCCAGCAGCGTAAACAGGGGACGCTCACCCCTCCACTTT; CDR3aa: CASSVNRGRSPLHF
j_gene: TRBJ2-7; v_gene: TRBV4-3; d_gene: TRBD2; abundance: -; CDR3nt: TGCGCCAGCAGCCAAGCCTGGACTAGCGGTCTCTGGGGCTACGAGCAGTACTTC; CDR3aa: CASSQAWTSGLWGYEQYF
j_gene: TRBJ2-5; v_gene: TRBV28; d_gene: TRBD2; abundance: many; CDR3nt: TGTGCCAGCAGTTCTCGACTAGCGGGAGGGTACCAAGAGACCCAGTACTTC; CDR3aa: CASSSRLAGGYQETQYF
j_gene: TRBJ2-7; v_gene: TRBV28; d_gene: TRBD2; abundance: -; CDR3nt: TGTGCCAGTCGACAGGCTCTAGCGGGAGGGCGGAACTTC; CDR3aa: CASRQALAGGRNF
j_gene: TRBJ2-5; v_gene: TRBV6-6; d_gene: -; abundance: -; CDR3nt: TGTGCCAGCAGTTACTGGGCGGATCAAGAGACCCAGTACTTC; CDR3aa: CASSYWADQETQYF